This is a list of T cell receptor beta chains from one sample in a study of early stage breast cancer tumors. Libraries were prepared by immunoSEQ multiplex PCR; TCRdb keeps only in-frame clonotypes and omits some of them. The sample contains about 31,000 clones, over 70% of which appear only once. The material sequenced was breast tumor tissue. These receptors came from a person aged 30 to 39 with breast cancer. Each CDR3 is given with its conserved first and last residue. A D gene is named only where the DNA matches it firmly. Clone size is given for some rows only: seen once, a few or many times, or a class if the clone is expanded.

CASSLDRATEAFF,TGTGCCAGCAGCTTAGACAGGGCCACTGAAGCTTTCTTT,TRBJ1-1,-,TRBV7-7,-
CSVKPDSEETGELFF,TGCAGCGTAAAACCTGACAGCGAGGAAACCGGGGAGCTGTTTTTT,TRBJ2-2,-,TRBV29-1,-
CASSEDITSTDTQYF,TGTGCCAGCAGTGAGGACATCACTAGCACAGATACGCAGTATTTT,TRBJ2-3,-,TRBV6-1,-
CASSLLAVTGELFF,TGTGCCAGCAGTTTACTAGCGGTCACCGGGGAGCTGTTTTTT,TRBJ2-2,TRBD2,TRBV27,-
CASSPGLAGGPRRTGELFF,TGTGCCAGCAGCCCCGGACTAGCGGGAGGGCCGCGACGGACCGGGGAGCTGTTTTTT,TRBJ2-2,TRBD2,TRBV13,-
CASSQGVGSSYNEQFF,TGTGCCAGCAGCCAAGGGGTAGGGAGCTCCTACAATGAGCAGTTCTTC,TRBJ2-1,-,TRBV4-2,-
CASGFGYSGSPSFF,TGTGCTAGTGGTTTTGGCTATAGCGGGAGCCCTTCTTTCTTC,TRBJ2-1,TRBD2,TRBV12-5,-
CASSFLGGGTYEQYF,TGTGCCAGCAGCTTCCTTGGTGGGGGGACCTACGAGCAGTACTTC,TRBJ2-7,-,TRBV11-2,-
CASSLSPRWDEAFF,TGTGCCAGCAGCCTTAGTCCCCGATGGGATGAAGCTTTCTTT,TRBJ1-1,-,TRBV7-8,-
CASSLGPGQGPGELFF,TGCGCCAGCAGCTTGGGTCCGGGACAGGGGCCCGGGGAGCTGTTTTTT,TRBJ2-2,TRBD1,TRBV5-1,-
CSASRRRGPGSYEQYF,TGCAGCGCCTCCCGGCGACGCGGCCCGGGGTCCTACGAGCAGTACTTC,TRBJ2-7,-,TRBV29-1,few
CASSLGHSGGNEQFF,TGTGCCAGCAGCTTAGGTCATAGCGGGGGGAATGAGCAGTTCTTC,TRBJ2-1,TRBD2,TRBV7-8,-
CASSWGRVNNEQFF,TGTGCCAGCAGCTGGGGCAGGGTAAACAATGAGCAGTTCTTC,TRBJ2-1,-,TRBV11-2,-
CASSLVQGDSPPLHF,TGTGCCAGCAGCTTAGTACAGGGAGATAGTCCACCCCTCCACTTT,TRBJ1-6,-,TRBV7-8,few
CAWEGPSQETQYF,TGTGCCTGGGAGGGTCCCTCCCAAGAGACCCAGTACTTC,TRBJ2-5,-,TRBV30,-
CASSQWRGTGGEAFF,TGTGCCAGCAGCCAATGGAGGGGGACAGGAGGAGAAGCTTTCTTT,TRBJ1-1,TRBD1,TRBV4-2,-
CASSQDQNEEYF,TGTGCCAGCTCACAAGACCAAAACGAGGAGTATTTT,TRBJ2-3,-,TRBV18,-
CASSLRPDEQYF,TGTGCCAGTAGTCTGAGACCGGACGAGCAGTACTTC,TRBJ2-7,-,TRBV19,few
CASSFRDRGTDTQYF,TGCGCCAGCAGCTTCCGGGACAGGGGCACAGATACGCAGTATTTT,TRBJ2-3,TRBD1,TRBV5-1,-
CASSQDPNKYRTVFGETQYF,TGCGCCAGCAGCCAAGATCCGAACAAATACAGGACGGTGTTTGGAGAGACCCAGTACTTC,TRBJ2-5,-,TRBV4-3,-
CASSPTSSVQFF,TGTGCCAGCAGCCCGACTAGCTCGGTTCAGTTCTTC,TRBJ2-1,TRBD2,TRBV7-2,-
CASSAGLGAGGRETQYF,TGTGCCAGCAGCGCGGGACTTGGAGCGGGAGGTCGGGAGACCCAGTACTTC,TRBJ2-5,TRBD2,TRBV27,-
CASSQGLKSYEQYF,TGTGCCAGCAGCCAGGGTCTCAAATCCTACGAGCAGTACTTC,TRBJ2-7,-,TRBV7-2,-
CASSQTSGPLGEQYF,TGTGCCAGCAGCCAGACTAGCGGCCCTCTGGGCGAGCAGTACTTC,TRBJ2-7,TRBD2,TRBV11-2,once
CASNGLAPNTGELFF,TGTGCCAGCAATGGACTAGCTCCGAACACCGGGGAGCTGTTTTTT,TRBJ2-2,TRBD2,TRBV2,-
CSVALGDGYTF,TGCAGCGTTGCCCTAGGGGATGGCTACACCTTC,TRBJ1-2,-,TRBV29-1,few
CASSESEPYEQYF,TGTGCCAGCAGTGAGTCGGAGCCCTACGAGCAGTACTTC,TRBJ2-7,-,TRBV2,few
CASSPRLAREQYF,TGTGCCAGCAGCCCCCGACTAGCGCGGGAGCAGTACTTC,TRBJ2-7,TRBD2,TRBV5-4,-
CASSLESRRAEAFF,TGTGCCAGCAGCTTAGAGTCCCGAAGGGCTGAAGCTTTCTTT,TRBJ1-1,-,TRBV7-8,-
CSARGQYEQYF,TGCAGTGCTAGAGGCCAATACGAGCAGTACTTC,TRBJ2-7,-,TRBV20-1,-
CASSHSGQGDTEAFF,TGCGCCAGCAGCCACAGCGGACAGGGAGACACTGAAGCTTTCTTT,TRBJ1-1,TRBD1,TRBV4-1,once
CASSEVDRVNTEAFF,TGTGCCAGCAGTGAGGTGGACCGTGTGAACACTGAAGCTTTCTTT,TRBJ1-1,-,TRBV25-1,-
CASSVKQGRETQYF,TGTGCCAGCAGCGTAAAACAGGGCCGAGAGACCCAGTACTTC,TRBJ2-5,-,TRBV14,once
CASSLGTGDGYTF,TGTGCCAGCAGCCTCGGGACAGGAGACGGCTACACCTTC,TRBJ1-2,TRBD1,TRBV11-2,few
CSVEGTSSSPSSYNEQFF,TGCAGCGTTGAGGGGACCTCTAGCTCCCCGAGCTCCTACAATGAGCAGTTCTTC,TRBJ2-1,-,TRBV29-1,-
CASSSPQSTDTQYF,TGTGCCAGCAGCTCCCCCCAAAGCACAGATACGCAGTATTTT,TRBJ2-3,-,TRBV5-5,-
CASSESGDTGELFF,TGTGCCAGCAGTGAATCGGGGGACACCGGGGAGCTGTTTTTT,TRBJ2-2,-,TRBV25-1,once
CASGSPDRIRPQHF,TGTGCTAGTGGTTCACCGGACCGCATAAGGCCCCAGCATTTT,TRBJ1-5,-,TRBV12-5,-
CASTTQGFLNTEAFF,TGTGCCAGCACCACACAGGGTTTCCTCAACACTGAAGCTTTCTTT,TRBJ1-1,-,TRBV2,-
CASTVWLRNRSFFGFYGYTF,TGTGCCAGCACCGTCTGGCTTCGGAACAGGTCTTTTTTCGGGTTCTATGGCTACACCTTC,TRBJ1-2,-,TRBV6-8,-
CASSLVPGREKLFF,TGTGCCAGCAGCTTAGTACCGGGAAGGGAAAAACTGTTTTTT,TRBJ1-4,-,TRBV7-9,-
CASSLNPLAGEGELFF,TGCGCCAGCAGCCTCAACCCACTAGCGGGAGAAGGGGAGCTGTTTTTT,TRBJ2-2,TRBD2,TRBV4-1,few
CASSIGDIGETYEQYF,TGCGCCAGCAGCATAGGAGACATCGGGGAAACCTACGAGCAGTACTTC,TRBJ2-7,-,TRBV5-1,-